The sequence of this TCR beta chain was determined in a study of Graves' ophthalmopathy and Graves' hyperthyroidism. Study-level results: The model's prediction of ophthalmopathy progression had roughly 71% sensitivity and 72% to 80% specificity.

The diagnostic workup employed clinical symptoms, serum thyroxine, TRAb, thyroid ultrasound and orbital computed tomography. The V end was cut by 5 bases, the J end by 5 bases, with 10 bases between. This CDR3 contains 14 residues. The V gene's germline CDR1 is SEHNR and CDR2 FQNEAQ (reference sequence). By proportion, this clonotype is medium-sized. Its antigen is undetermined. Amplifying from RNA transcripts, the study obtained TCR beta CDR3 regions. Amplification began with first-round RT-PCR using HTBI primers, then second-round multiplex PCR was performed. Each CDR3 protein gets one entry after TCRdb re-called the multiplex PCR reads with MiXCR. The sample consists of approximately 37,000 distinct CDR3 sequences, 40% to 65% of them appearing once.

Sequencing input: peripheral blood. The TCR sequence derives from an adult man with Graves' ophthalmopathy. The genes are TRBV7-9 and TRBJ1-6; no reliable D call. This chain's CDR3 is CASSRGNNNSPLHF. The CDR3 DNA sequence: TGTGCCAGCAGCCGGGGAAACAATAATTCACCCCTCCACTTT.